Below are 19 T cell receptor beta chains sequenced from a single sample in a study of blood T cell repertoires in COVID-19 (dated by TCRdb to the early 2020s). Libraries were prepared through the immunoSEQ multiplex PCR assay. Entries here come from immuneACCESS through TCRdb and include only in-frame sequences with V and J called. Some clones fail to appear in such tables; in the studies checked, an unresolved V gene covers under half of the shortfall, and the cause of the remainder is unknown. The sample table records fewer than 100,000 clones; roughly 87% of these occur just once. 4.9% of the sample is in the top ten clones. The sequencing sample was made of peripheral blood. These receptors were taken from a woman aged 80 or older with acute or convalescent COVID-19.

The V call is TRBV7-2, the J call TRBJ2-7; no reliable D call. The CDR3 loop spans 12 amino acids. Germline V lookup: CDR1 SGHTA, CDR2 FQGNSA. V was clipped by 4 bases and J by 3 bases, with 7 bases between them. CDR3 bases: TGTGCCAGCAGCTCCCCCCACTACGAGCAGTACTTC. It encodes CASSSPHYEQYF.

In this sample, this clone turned up a few times. This chain joins TRBV5-1 and TRBJ2-7, with 8 bases matching TRBD1. The CDR3 has 17 amino acids. V lost 3 bases to trimming and J lost 7 bases; unmatched junction nucleotides: 18. Germline V gene sequence: CDR1 SGHRS, CDR2 YFSETQ. The CDR3 loop reads CASSSLARGPLLGEQYF. CDR3 bases: TGCGCCAGCAGCTCCCTGGCCAGGGGGCCCCTGTTGGGAGAGCAGTACTTC.

CDR3: CASSPPRQGKYEQYF. The CDR3 DNA follows: TGTGCCAGCTCACCACCCCGGCAGGGGAAGTACGAGCAGTACTTC. This chain joins TRBV18 and TRBJ2-7, with a possible D match to TRBD1 (6 bases). The CDR3 runs to 15 residues. CDR1 is KGHSH, CDR2 LQKENI, per germline. Trimming took 0 bases from V and 4 from J, leaving 13 bases between them.

The chain has TRBV7-3 and TRBJ1-6; D gene uncertain. The CDR3 has 15 amino acids. Germline lookup yields CDR1 SGHTA and CDR2 FQGTGA. Trimming took 5 bases from V and 4 from J, leaving 12 bases between them. The CDR3 here is CASSLQAGYNSPLHF. As DNA, the CDR3 is TGTGCCAGCAGCCTCCAAGCGGGGTATAATTCACCCCTCCACTTT. Based on the CDR3 plus reference TRBV7-3 and TRBJ1-6, the full variable domain is GAGVSQTPSNKVTEKGKYVELRCDPISGHTALYWYRQSLGQGPEFLIYFQGTGAADDSGLPNDRFFAVRPEGSVSTLKIQRTERGDSAVYLCASSLQAGYNSPLHFGNGTRLTVT.

V gene TRBV12-5 combines with J gene TRBJ1-6; D is perhaps TRBD1 (6 bases). V dropped 3 bases and J dropped 7 bases, with 7 bases sitting between them. Germline loops: CDR1 LGHNT, CDR2 FRNRAP. The CDR3 runs 13 residues. CDR3 protein: CASGFQGNSPLHF. The CDR3 DNA is TGTGCTAGTGGTTTCCAGGGGAATTCACCCCTCCACTTT.

The gene calls are TRBV19 and TRBJ1-5; maybe TRBD1 (5 bases). The V end lost 3 bases, the J end lost 6 bases, and 9 bases lay between the germline ends. The CDR3 runs 13 residues. The germline CDR1 and CDR2 sequences are LNHDA and SQIVND (reference sequence). Here the CDR3 reads CASSIREVQPQHF. The CDR3 region has the DNA TGTGCCAGTAGTATCAGGGAGGTTCAGCCCCAGCATTTT.

The chain uses TRBV7-3 and TRBJ2-2, with a weak D call TRBD1 (5 bases). V was pared by 5 bases and J by 0 bases, with 10 bases between. The CDR3 is 15 residues long. CDR1 SGHTA and CDR2 FQGTGA come from the germline V gene. CDR3 protein: CASSATTANTGELFF. The DNA for the CDR3 is TGTGCCAGCAGCGCCACGACAGCGAACACCGGGGAGCTGTTTTTT. The full variable domain, rest sourced from reference TRBV7-3 and TRBJ2-2, is GAGVSQTPSNKVTEKGKYVELRCDPISGHTALYWYRQSLGQGPEFLIYFQGTGAADDSGLPNDRFFAVRPEGSVSTLKIQRTERGDSAVYLCASSATTANTGELFFGEGSRLTVL.

This chain links TRBV5-6 with TRBJ2-1, with TRBD2 matching over 8 bases. Germline CDR1 and CDR2: SGHDT and YYEEEE. J gave up 6 bases and V 4 bases, and 12 bases lay outside the gene matches. The CDR3 consists of 16 residues. The CDR3 region has the DNA TGTGCCAGCAGCAACCTAGCGGGTGGAATAAGCAATGAGCAGTTCTTC. It yields the protein CASSNLAGGISNEQFF.

V is TRBV19 and J is TRBJ2-7; D call uncertain. Looked up from germline, CDR1 is LNHDA and CDR2 is SQIVND (reference sequence). Trimming stripped 3 bases from V and 2 bases from J, with 11 bases between. CDR3 length: 14 residues. The DNA for the CDR3 is TGTGCCAGTAGTATGGGCCCCTTTACCTACGAGCAGTACTTC. Amino acid sequence: CASSMGPFTYEQYF.

The chain employs TRBV19 and TRBJ1-3; TRBD1 aligns across 7 bases. The CDR3 loop spans 14 amino acids. After removal of 4 bases from V and 9 bases from J, the junction contained 9 bases not matched to a gene. Germline V gene data show CDR1 as LNHDA and CDR2 as SQIVND (reference sequence). The CDR3 protein is CASSKGQRTGTIYF. The CDR3 bases are TGTGCCAGTAGTAAGGGACAGAGGACAGGCACCATATATTTT.

This chain joins TRBV11-2 and TRBJ1-6, with 7 bases fitting TRBD1. V shed 4 bases and J 9 bases; nucleotides not matched to a gene: 6. Germline V gene sequence: CDR1 SGHAT, CDR2 FQNNGV. The CDR3 is 14 residues long. The CDR3 loop is CASSSDRVGSPLHF. Here the CDR3 DNA reads TGTGCCAGCAGCTCCGACAGGGTTGGTTCACCCCTCCACTTT.

This chain connects TRBV30 to TRBJ2-7; perhaps TRBD1 as D (6 bases). Per the germline V gene, CDR1 is GTSNPN and CDR2 is SVGIG (reference sequence). Trimming left V 4 bases short and J 2 bases short, with 9 bases between. The CDR3 loop spans 12 amino acids. This CDR3 reads CAWKGEPYEQYF. CDR3 coding DNA: TGTGCCTGGAAGGGGGAGCCCTACGAGCAGTACTTC.

The rearrangement links TRBV4-3 to TRBJ1-3, with no clear D. V was pared by 0 bases and J by 0 bases, with 9 bases between. Germline V CDR1 and CDR2: LGHNA, YSLEER. The CDR3 has 16 amino acids. In DNA, the CDR3 is TGCGCCAGCAGCCAAGATTACCAGTTCTCTGGAAACACCATATATTTT. Protein product: CASSQDYQFSGNTIYF.

This rearrangement joins TRBV6-5 to TRBJ2-5, with TRBD1 matching over 7 bases. V shed 5 bases, J shed 5 bases, and the junction held 5 bases outside the gene matches. Germline assignment: CDR1 MNHEY and CDR2 SVGAGI. There are 13 residues in the CDR3. The CDR3 spells CASSPTGVETQYF. In DNA, the CDR3 is TGTGCCAGCAGTCCCACAGGGGTGGAGACCCAGTACTTC.

This chain connects TRBV5-1 to TRBJ1-2; TRBD1 matches 7 bases. The CDR3 spans 16 residues. Losses at the gene ends were 4 bases for V and 4 bases for J; bases not matched to a gene: 13. Germline CDR1 is SGHRS and CDR2 is YFSETQ. Here the CDR3 DNA reads TGCGCCAGCAGCCTAGGGACAGCTACTCCCCGCTATGGCTACACCTTC. This sequence encodes CASSLGTATPRYGYTF.

The CDR3 DNA reads as TGTGCCAGTAGTTTTAGCGGGTACCAAGAGACCCAGTACTTC. The encoded protein is CASSFSGYQETQYF. The genes are TRBV19 and TRBJ2-5; 7 nucleotides match TRBD2. With V trimmed by 5 bases and J by 0 bases, 3 bases remained unmatched. The CDR3 runs to 14 residues. CDR1 and CDR2 (germline): LNHDA, SQIVND (reference sequence).

The rearrangement uses TRBV6-5 and TRBJ1-2; 9 bases are shared with TRBD1. Germline values: CDR1 MNHEY, CDR2 SVGAGI. The V segment lost 7 bases and the J segment 3 bases; nucleotides outside the gene matches: 6. The CDR3 sequence is 14 residues long. CDR3 amino acids: CASTQWDRDYGYTF. In DNA form, the CDR3 reads TGTGCCAGCACCCAATGGGACAGGGACTATGGCTACACCTTC.

This sequence joins TRBV14 and TRBJ1-4, with TRBD1 matching 7 bases. CDR3 size: 15 residues. The trim removed 4 bases at V and 7 bases at J, leaving 9 bases unmatched. In germline, CDR1 is SGHDN, CDR2 FVKESK. CDR3 in amino acids: CASSLGGGITEKLFF. DNA for the CDR3: TGTGCCAGCAGCCTCGGAGGGGGCATAACTGAAAAACTGTTTTTT.

CDR3: CASSYTSGGSSYEQYF. The CDR3 coding sequence is TGCGCCAGCAGCTACACTAGCGGGGGGAGCTCCTACGAGCAGTACTTC. V usage is TRBV5-1 and J usage is TRBJ2-7, with 12 bases lining up with TRBD2. The CDR3 extends over 16 amino acids. The junction had 4 bases not matched to a gene; V was cut back by 3 bases and J by 0 bases. Germline loops: CDR1 SGHRS, CDR2 YFSETQ.